This T cell receptor (beta chain) was retrieved from a study of T cells in Graves' hyperthyroidism and ophthalmopathy. At the level of the study: Initial diagnosis, before any treatment, was when peripheral blood was collected.

The investigators amplified TCR beta CDR3 regions from RNA transcripts. HTBI primers were the set used in a first-round RT-PCR of the TCR CDR3. TCRdb reprocessed the multiplex PCR reads with MiXCR, giving one entry per CDR3 protein. This table has some 460,000 distinct CDR3 sequences, 15% to 18% appearing once. The CDR3 loop spans 13 amino acids. V lost 3 bases to trimming and J lost 4 bases, with 12 bases between them. Per the germline V gene, CDR1 is GTSNPN and CDR2 is SVGIG (reference sequence). In this sample, this clonotype turned up many times. Its specificity is not known. The study excluded patients with uncontrolled infection, other autoimmune disease, pregnancy or lactation. Points from the study as a whole: Stable hyperthyroidism was separated from ophthalmopathy by a model based on 13 V-J features. Prediction of ophthalmopathy progression came a median roughly 6.6 months pre-onset.

This receptor was taken from a woman in her late teens or twenties with Graves' hyperthyroidism. V gene TRBV30 combines with J gene TRBJ1-2; possibly TRBD1 for D (5 bases). Specimen: blood. CDR3 loop: CAWRVTGAYGYTF. In nucleotides, the CDR3 is TGTGCCTGGAGAGTCACAGGTGCCTATGGCTACACCTTC.